This T cell receptor beta chain was found in a study of shared clonotypes between healthy human individuals. CDR1 is MNHNY and CDR2 is SVGAGI in the germline V gene (reference sequence). This CDR3 is built from 14 residues. Trimming cost V 1 base and J 10 bases; bases outside gene matches: 6. Sequenced by immunoSEQ multiplex PCR; TCRdb stores in-frame clones only, minus some. The table shows under 550,000 clones, with 90% to 97% occurring only once. V and J are TRBV6-6 and TRBJ1-5; 8 nucleotides line up with TRBD1. The sequencing input was naive CD4+ T cells sorted from blood. Subset reported: CD45RA+ positively selected. The receptor was derived from a woman between 25 and 40 years old in good health. Here the CDR3 reads CASSYLDRVKPQHF. CDR3 DNA sequence: TGTGCCAGCAGTTACTTGGACAGGGTTAAACCCCAGCATTTT.